This T cell receptor beta chain was recorded in a study of Graves' ophthalmopathy and Graves' hyperthyroidism. Germline CDR1 LGHNA, CDR2 YSLEER. The CDR3 is 19 residues long. With 0 bases removed from V and 0 bases from J, the gap between germline ends came to 21 bases. This clonotype was seen many times. PBMCs had their origin in fresh peripheral blood (more than 9.5 ml). The study amplified TCR beta CDR3 regions using RNA transcripts. HTBI-primed first-round RT-PCR preceded second-round multiplex PCR. Via MiXCR, TCRdb re-called the multiplex PCR reads, giving one row per CDR3 protein. Seen here are 300,000 or so distinct CDR3 sequences, roughly 15% observed once, and the top ten hold more than 9%.

This clonotype was obtained from an adult man with Graves' ophthalmopathy. The chain employs TRBV4-3 and TRBJ2-7; D gene uncertain. The specimen sequenced was peripheral blood. This chain's CDR3 is CASSQDFTTDAHLSYEQYF. In DNA form, the CDR3 reads TGCGCCAGCAGCCAAGATTTCACGACCGACGCCCACCTCTCCTACGAGCAGTACTTC.